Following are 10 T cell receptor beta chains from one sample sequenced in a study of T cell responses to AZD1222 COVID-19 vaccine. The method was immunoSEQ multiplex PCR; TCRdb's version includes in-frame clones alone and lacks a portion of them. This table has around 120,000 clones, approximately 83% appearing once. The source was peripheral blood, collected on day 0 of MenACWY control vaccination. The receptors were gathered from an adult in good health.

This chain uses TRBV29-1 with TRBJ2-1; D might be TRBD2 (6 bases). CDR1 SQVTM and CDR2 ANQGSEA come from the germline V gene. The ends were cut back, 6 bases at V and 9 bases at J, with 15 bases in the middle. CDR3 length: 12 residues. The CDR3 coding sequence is TGCAGCGTGGGAGCGGGTCAGGGTGAGCAGTTCTTC. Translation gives CSVGAGQGEQFF.

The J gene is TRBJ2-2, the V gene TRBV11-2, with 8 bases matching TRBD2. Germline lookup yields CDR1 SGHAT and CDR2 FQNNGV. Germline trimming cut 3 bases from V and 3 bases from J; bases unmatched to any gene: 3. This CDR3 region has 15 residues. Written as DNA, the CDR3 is TGTGCCAGCAGCTTTACTAGCGGTGACACCGGGGAGCTGTTTTTT. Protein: CASSFTSGDTGELFF.

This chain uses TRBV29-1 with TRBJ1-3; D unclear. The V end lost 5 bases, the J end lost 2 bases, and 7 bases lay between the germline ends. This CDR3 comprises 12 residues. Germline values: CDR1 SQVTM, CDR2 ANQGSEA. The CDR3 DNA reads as TGCAGCGTTTTTACAGCTGGAAACACCATATATTTT. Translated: CSVFTAGNTIYF.

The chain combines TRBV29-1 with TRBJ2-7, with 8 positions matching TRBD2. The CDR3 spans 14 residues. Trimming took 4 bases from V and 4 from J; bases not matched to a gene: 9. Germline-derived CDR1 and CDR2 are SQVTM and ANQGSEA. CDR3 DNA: TGCAGCGTTGTGTTGAGCGGGGGCGGGTACGAGCAGTACTTC. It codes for CSVVLSGGGYEQYF.

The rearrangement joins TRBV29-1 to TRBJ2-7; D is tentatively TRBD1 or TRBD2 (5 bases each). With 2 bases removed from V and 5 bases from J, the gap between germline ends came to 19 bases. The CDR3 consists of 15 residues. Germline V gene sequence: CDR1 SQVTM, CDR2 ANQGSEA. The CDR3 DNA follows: TGCAGCGTTGAAAAAGAGCAGGGAAGTAGCGACGAGCAGTACTTC. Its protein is CSVEKEQGSSDEQYF.

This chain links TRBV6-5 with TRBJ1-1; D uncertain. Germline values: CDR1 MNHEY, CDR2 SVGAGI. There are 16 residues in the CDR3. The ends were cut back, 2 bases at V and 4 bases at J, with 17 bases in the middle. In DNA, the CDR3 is TGTGCCAGCAGTTACCGGTTTTCGGGTAGAGGCACTGAAGCTTTCTTT. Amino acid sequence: CASSYRFSGRGTEAFF.

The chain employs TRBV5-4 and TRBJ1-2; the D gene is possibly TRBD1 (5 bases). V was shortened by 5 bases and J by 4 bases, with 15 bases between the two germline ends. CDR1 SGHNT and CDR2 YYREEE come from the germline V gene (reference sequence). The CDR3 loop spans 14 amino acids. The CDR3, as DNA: TGTGCCAGCAGGTTAACCGGGACCCCCTATGGCTACACCTTC. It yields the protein CASRLTGTPYGYTF.

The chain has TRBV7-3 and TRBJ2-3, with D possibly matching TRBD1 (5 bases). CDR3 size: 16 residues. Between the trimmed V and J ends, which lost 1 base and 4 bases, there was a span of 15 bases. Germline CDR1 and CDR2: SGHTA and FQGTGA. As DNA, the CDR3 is TGTGCCAGCAGCTTAAGTAAGGGGTTAGGGGCAGATACGCAGTATTTT. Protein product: CASSLSKGLGADTQYF.

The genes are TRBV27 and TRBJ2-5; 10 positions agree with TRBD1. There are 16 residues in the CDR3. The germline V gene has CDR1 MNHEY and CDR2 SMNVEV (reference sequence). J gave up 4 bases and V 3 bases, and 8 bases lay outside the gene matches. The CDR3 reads CASSFATGGLGETQYF. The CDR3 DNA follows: TGTGCCAGCAGTTTCGCGACAGGGGGCTTAGGAGAGACCCAGTACTTC.

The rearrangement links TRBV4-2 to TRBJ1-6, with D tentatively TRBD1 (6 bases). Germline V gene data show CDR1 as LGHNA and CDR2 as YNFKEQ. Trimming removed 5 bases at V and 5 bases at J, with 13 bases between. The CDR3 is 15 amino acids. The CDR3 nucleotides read TGTGCCAGCAGCTCTACGGACAGACATAATTCACCCCTCCACTTT. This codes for CASSSTDRHNSPLHF.